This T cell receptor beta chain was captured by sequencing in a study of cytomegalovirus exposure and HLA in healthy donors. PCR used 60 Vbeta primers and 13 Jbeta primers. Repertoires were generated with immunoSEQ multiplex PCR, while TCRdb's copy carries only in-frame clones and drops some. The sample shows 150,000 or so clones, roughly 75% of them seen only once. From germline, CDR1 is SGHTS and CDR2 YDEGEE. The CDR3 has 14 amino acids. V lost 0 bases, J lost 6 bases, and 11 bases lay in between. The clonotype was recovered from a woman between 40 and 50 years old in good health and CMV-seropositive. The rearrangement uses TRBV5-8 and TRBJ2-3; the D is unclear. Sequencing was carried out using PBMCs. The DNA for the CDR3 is TGTGCCAGCAGCTTGGCACCTCCGAGGGATACGCAGTATTTT. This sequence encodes CASSLAPPRDTQYF.